This T cell receptor (beta chain) was sequenced for a study of graft-versus-host responses after intestinal transplantation. Looking at the study overall: Recipients were all induced with anti-thymocyte globulin, then given tacrolimus and steroids for 2 to 4 years.

Using immunoSEQ multiplex PCR, the repertoire was profiled, and TCRdb retains in-frame clones only, with some absent. The data contain about 99,000 clones, roughly 87% of them singletons. CDR1 MNHEY and CDR2 SVGAGI come from the germline V gene. With V trimmed by 5 bases and J by 2 bases, 3 bases remained unmatched. The CDR3 covers 15 residues. Study-wide results and caveats: HvG clone declines early post-transplant were associated with peak circulating GvH levels. GvH clones occurred in recipient marrow; some first appeared in ileum or blood.

The count of this clone is one. Its antigen is currently unknown. The V call is TRBV6-5, the J call TRBJ1-3; the match to TRBD1 covers 10 bases. The input for sequencing was unstimulated CD4+ T cells sorted from spleen or lymph node cells, taken before intestinal transplant. The sequence was collected from a human donor who received an intestinal transplant. In DNA form, the CDR3 reads TGTGCCAGCAGTCGACAGGGGGCGGCTGGAAACACCATATATTTT. As protein: CASSRQGAAGNTIYF.